These 30 T cell receptor beta chains were all obtained from the same sample, sequenced in a study of T cells after yellow fever vaccination. TCRdb re-called the 5' RACE reads with MiXCR, one entry per CDR3 protein. The sample gives approximately 74,000 distinct CDR3 sequences, about 6% of which show up once; over 2% is in the top ten. Material: CD4+ T cells sorted from PBMCs, obtained less than 18 days after the first yellow fever vaccination. All receptors derive from a man aged 18 to 35 who received the YFV17D yellow fever vaccine.

This clonotype was picked up many times. This chain links TRBV11-3 with TRBJ1-3; D unclear. This CDR3 region has 15 residues. Trimming took off 4 bases at V and 0 bases at J, with 10 bases between the two ends. From germline, CDR1 is SGHNT and CDR2 YENEEA. CDR3 amino acids: CASSSGLNSGNTIYF. For the CDR3, the DNA is TGTGCCAGCAGCTCTGGGCTGAACTCTGGAAACACCATATATTTT.

Ten or more counts support this clonotype. The V and J genes are TRBV7-2 and TRBJ1-2; D is uncertain. Trimming took off 5 bases at V and 7 bases at J, with 11 bases between the two ends. This CDR3 is 12 amino acids long. Germline V CDR1 and CDR2: SGHTA, FQGNSA. CDR3 sequence reads: CASSRAGGGYTF. CDR3 DNA sequence: TGTGCCAGCAGCAGGGCCGGCGGTGGCTACACCTTC.

This clonotype has just a few counts. The chain links TRBV5-7 to TRBJ1-6; the D gene is possibly TRBD1 (6 bases). TRBV5-7 is labeled an ORF, and its function is uncertain. There are 14 residues in the CDR3. The V and J ends lost 0 bases and 6 bases respectively, with 7 bases between them. CDR3 amino acids: CASSLDRVNSPLHF. The DNA for the CDR3 is TGTGCCAGCAGCTTGGACAGGGTTAATTCACCCCTCCACTTT.

This clonotype occurred many times. V and J are TRBV11-2 and TRBJ2-5; 12 nucleotides align to TRBD1. The CDR3 covers 15 residues. Per germline, CDR1 SGHAT and CDR2 FQNNGV. With 5 bases clipped from V and 6 bases from J, the junction kept 7 bases outside the gene matches. DNA for the CDR3: TGTGCCAGCAGCCCCGGGACAGGGGGCATGAAGACCCAGTACTTC. It translates to CASSPGTGGMKTQYF.

There are many counts of this clonotype. The CDR3 DNA follows: TGTGCCATCAGTGCGACAGGGAGGACCTACAATGAGCAGTTCTTC. Translated: CAISATGRTYNEQFF. This chain joins TRBV10-3 and TRBJ2-1; possibly TRBD1 for D (7 bases). Germline V gene lookup returns CDR1 ENHRY and CDR2 SYGVKD. The CDR3 covers 15 residues. Trimming pared 4 bases from V and 2 bases from J, leaving 12 bases between.

This clonotype occurred many times. V gene TRBV5-1 combines with J gene TRBJ2-3; D unresolved. Trimming shortened V by 2 bases and J by 2 bases, and 12 bases separated the two germline ends. The germline gives CDR1 SGHRS, CDR2 YFSETQ. The CDR3 contains 15 residues. CDR3 region: CASSFGLPITDTQYF. Written as DNA, the CDR3 is TGCGCCAGCAGCTTTGGGCTCCCAATCACAGATACGCAGTATTTT.

This clonotype was observed at least ten times. The chain carries TRBV20-1 and TRBJ1-1, with D tentatively TRBD1 (5 bases). V lost 3 bases and J 4 bases, leaving 12 bases between the germline ends. The CDR3 length is 13 residues. Germline V gene lookup returns CDR1 DFQATT and CDR2 SNEGSKA (reference sequence). The CDR3 protein is CSASGGGLTEAFF. The CDR3 coding sequence is TGCAGTGCTAGCGGGGGAGGTCTCACTGAAGCTTTCTTT.

This clonotype was recorded at least ten times. The chain employs TRBV12-3 or TRBV12-4 and TRBJ2-4; 10 bases line up with TRBD1. Trimming took 5 bases from V and 4 from J; bases not matched to a gene: 2. CDR3 length: 14 residues. The CDR3 nucleotides read TGTGCCAGCAGTCGGGGACAGGGGAAAAACATTCAGTACTTC. This translates into CASSRGQGKNIQYF.

This clonotype occurred many times. The germline gene is not matched at one end of the junction; a read error may be the cause. V gene TRBV3-1 combines with J gene TRBJ1-1; D is perhaps TRBD1 (5 bases). This CDR3 contains 14 residues. Germline lookup yields CDR1 LGHDT and CDR2 YNNKEL (reference sequence). CDR3 nucleotides: TGTGCCAGCCGCCAAGACAGCCGGGGCACTGAAGCTTTCTTT. It yields the protein CASRQDSRGTEAFF. Based on the CDR3 plus reference TRBV3-1 and TRBJ1-1, the full variable domain is DTAVSQTPKYLVTQMGNDKSIKCEQNLGHDTMYWYKQDSKKFLKIMFSYNNKELIINETVPNRFSPKSPDKAHLNLHINSLELGDSAVYFCASRQDSRGTEAFFGQGTRLTVV.

This clonotype occurred many times. V usage is TRBV7-2 and J usage is TRBJ2-3, with 7 bases lining up with TRBD1. In germline, CDR1 is SGHTA, CDR2 FQGNSA. The CDR3 extends over 12 amino acids. The trim removed 5 bases at V and 6 bases at J, leaving 2 bases unmatched. This CDR3 reads CASSVQGDTQYF. CDR3 coding DNA: TGTGCCAGCAGCGTACAGGGGGATACGCAGTATTTT.

This clonotype has a count of ten or more. This chain connects TRBV20-1 to TRBJ1-1, with D unresolved. Germline lookup yields CDR1 DFQATT and CDR2 SNEGSKA (reference sequence). The CDR3 has 13 amino acids. The germline V and J ends were trimmed by 1 base and 4 bases, with 10 bases remaining between them. This chain's CDR3 is CSARAGVPTEAFF. The CDR3, as DNA: TGCAGTGCTAGAGCCGGGGTCCCCACTGAAGCTTTCTTT.

This clonotype was recorded many times. V and J are TRBV2 and TRBJ1-6, with D possibly TRBD1 on 6 matching bases. The ends were cut back, 10 bases at V and 7 bases at J, with 17 bases in the middle. The CDR3 covers 14 residues. Per germline, CDR1 SNHLY and CDR2 FYNNEI. CDR3 sequence reads: CATLRGDLNSPLHF. As DNA, the CDR3 is TGTGCCACCCTTAGGGGGGACCTGAATTCACCCCTCCACTTT.

CDR3 protein: CSARGGAAGIYEQYF. The CDR3 region has the DNA TGCAGTGCTAGGGGCGGGGCAGCGGGGATCTACGAGCAGTACTTC. The chain has TRBV20-1 and TRBJ2-7, with 7 bases lining up with TRBD2. Trimming cost V 3 bases and J 3 bases; bases outside gene matches: 11. Germline V gene lookup returns CDR1 DFQATT and CDR2 SNEGSKA (reference sequence). This CDR3 spans 15 amino acids.

This clonotype has a count of ten or more. J is TRBJ1-4 and V is TRBV4-3, with D unresolved. The CDR3 spans 12 residues. Germline V gene sequence: CDR1 LGHNA, CDR2 YSLEER. Between the trimmed V and J ends, which lost 8 bases and 5 bases, there was a span of 9 bases. CDR3 in amino acids: CASGGMNEKLFF. CDR3 DNA sequence: TGCGCCAGCGGAGGGATGAATGAAAAACTGTTTTTT.

This clonotype was seen a handful of times. The chain joins TRBV28 to TRBJ2-7; D uncertain. The CDR3 is made up of 14 amino acids. The germline gives CDR1 MDHEN, CDR2 SYDVKM. The V end was cut by 6 bases, the J end by 2 bases, with 14 bases between. The CDR3 loop is CASRHLTDTYEQYV. The CDR3 DNA reads as TGTGCCAGCAGACACTTGACGGATACCTACGAGCAGTACGTC.

This clonotype has at least ten counts. This rearrangement joins TRBV12-3 or TRBV12-4 to TRBJ1-5; D is undetermined. This CDR3 is built from 15 residues. Trimming shortened V by 3 bases and J by 3 bases, and 12 bases separated the two germline ends. The CDR3: CASSLTVPNNQPQHF. The CDR3 DNA is TGTGCCAGCAGTTTGACGGTCCCCAACAATCAGCCCCAGCATTTT.

This clonotype was counted at least ten times. The chain has TRBV12-3 or TRBV12-4 and TRBJ1-5; D is unresolved. The CDR3 is 14 residues long. Trimming removed 5 bases at V and 1 base at J, with 9 bases between. CDR3 residues: CASSDVQSNQPQHF. The CDR3 DNA reads as TGTGCCAGCAGTGACGTACAGAGCAATCAGCCCCAGCATTTT.

The table lists this clonotype with many counts. The genes are TRBV6-5 and TRBJ2-1, with 16 bases lining up with TRBD2. The CDR3 length is 18 residues. V was clipped by 2 bases and J by 4 bases; unmatched bases: 5. Per the germline V gene, CDR1 is MNHEY and CDR2 is SVGAGI. The CDR3 nucleotides are TGTGCCAGCAGTTACGGGGGACTAGCGGGGGGGCTGTACAATGAGCAGTTCTTC. This encodes CASSYGGLAGGLYNEQFF.

This clonotype was seen at least ten times. The rearrangement uses TRBV20-1 and TRBJ1-2; D possibly corresponds to TRBD1 (6 bases). Trimming pared 6 bases from V and 8 bases from J, leaving 19 bases between. The CDR3 sequence is 13 residues long. The germline CDR1 and CDR2 sequences are DFQATT and SNEGSKA (reference sequence). In nucleotides, the CDR3 is TGCAGTGCCCCCAAGGGGGGTTCAAGAGGCTACACCTTC. As protein: CSAPKGGSRGYTF.

The table lists this clonotype with many counts. The V and J genes are TRBV7-9 and TRBJ2-1; TRBD1 might be the D (6 bases). The CDR3 covers 15 residues. The V end lost 7 bases, the J end lost 5 bases, and 18 bases lay between the germline ends. Germline CDR1 SEHNR, CDR2 FQNEAQ (reference sequence). The CDR3 loop reads CASTLLGALHNEQFF. CDR3 nucleotide sequence: TGTGCCAGCACCTTGTTGGGGGCCCTTCACAATGAGCAGTTCTTC.

This clonotype was seen many times. This chain connects TRBV5-1 to TRBJ2-1; 12 nucleotides agree with TRBD2. Germline CDR1 reads SGHRS; CDR2 reads YFSETQ. This CDR3 spans 18 amino acids. V gave up 1 base and J gave up 0 bases; unmatched junction bases: 5. The CDR3 reads CASSLPSGGGSSYNEQFF. In DNA, the CDR3 is TGCGCCAGCAGCTTGCCTAGCGGGGGGGGGAGCTCCTACAATGAGCAGTTCTTC.

This clonotype was seen ten or more times. This chain connects TRBV7-6 to TRBJ1-2, with 8 bases matching TRBD1. V shed 1 base, J shed 5 bases, and the junction held 15 bases outside the gene matches. The CDR3 length is 18 residues. Germline CDR1 is SGHVS and CDR2 is FNYEAQ. In DNA, the CDR3 is TGTGCCAGCAGCTTAGGAGGGGGAGGACAGGGAGAAAAGTATGGCTACACCTTC. This gives the protein CASSLGGGGQGEKYGYTF. Filled out from reference TRBV7-6 and TRBJ1-2, the complete variable domain reads GAGVSQSPRYKVTKRGQDVALRCDPISGHVSLYWYRQALGQGPEFLTYFNYEAQQDKSGLPNDRFSAERPEGSISTLTIQRTEQRDSAMYRCASSLGGGGQGEKYGYTFGSGTRLTVV.

Many counts were recorded for this clonotype. This chain connects TRBV5-1 to TRBJ1-6, with D unclear. The germline gives CDR1 SGHRS, CDR2 YFSETQ. The CDR3 consists of 15 residues. With 6 bases removed from V and 6 bases from J, the gap between germline ends came to 16 bases. CDR3 DNA: TGCGCCAGCACCCGTGGCAGGCTCATTAATTCACCCCTCCACTTT. This codes for CASTRGRLINSPLHF.

This clonotype has at least ten counts. V is TRBV5-1 and J is TRBJ1-2; D gene unclear. The CDR3 loop spans 12 amino acids. The V end was cut by 4 bases, the J end by 2 bases, with 6 bases between. Per germline, CDR1 SGHRS and CDR2 YFSETQ. In nucleotides, the CDR3 is TGCGCCAGCAGCCCAGAGAACTATGGCTACACCTTC. Translated: CASSPENYGYTF. The variable domain in full, completed from reference TRBV5-1 and TRBJ1-2, reads KAGVTQTPRYLIKTRGQQVTLSCSPISGHRSVSWYQQTPGQGLQFLFEYFSETQRNKGNFPGRFSGRQFSNSRSEMNVSTLELGDSALYLCASSPENYGYTFGSGTRLTVV.

Many counts were recorded for this clonotype. The V and J genes are TRBV12-3 or TRBV12-4 and TRBJ1-1, with TRBD1 as a possible D gene (6 bases). Between the trimmed V and J ends, which lost 2 bases and 3 bases, there was a span of 10 bases. The CDR3 has 14 amino acids. DNA for the CDR3: TGTGCCAGCAGTTTAATAGGGGGTGACACTGAAGCTTTCTTT. This translates into CASSLIGGDTEAFF.

This clonotype was recorded at least ten times. This chain joins TRBV10-3 and TRBJ1-1; no firm D call. Germline V lookup: CDR1 ENHRY, CDR2 SYGVKD. This CDR3 has 15 residues. V lost 0 bases, J lost 0 bases, and 8 bases lay in between. CDR3 nucleotides: TGTGCCATCAGTGAGTCCCGACAAATGAACACTGAAGCTTTCTTT. Translation gives CAISESRQMNTEAFF.

The sample holds a few counts of this clonotype. The J gene is TRBJ2-7, the V gene TRBV6-5, with D hard to call. This CDR3 is 13 amino acids long. Between the trimmed V and J ends, which lost 0 bases and 4 bases, there was a span of 7 bases. Germline V gene sequence: CDR1 MNHEY, CDR2 SVGAGI. CDR3: CASSYSIQYEQYF. The DNA of the CDR3 is TGTGCCAGCAGTTACTCGATTCAGTACGAGCAGTACTTC.

At least ten counts were recorded for this clonotype. V gene TRBV27 combines with J gene TRBJ1-1; a weak D match, TRBD1 (6 bases). Germline lookup yields CDR1 MNHEY and CDR2 SMNVEV (reference sequence). The V and J ends lost 9 bases and 4 bases respectively, with 18 bases between them. This CDR3 spans 14 amino acids. CDR3 region: CASTRGGAGTEAFF. CDR3 DNA sequence: TGTGCCAGTACTAGGGGGGGGGCAGGCACTGAAGCTTTCTTT.

The sample holds many counts of this clonotype. This sequence joins TRBV4-1 and TRBJ2-7; no reliable D call. Between the trimmed V and J ends, which lost 6 bases and 2 bases, there was a span of 17 bases. This CDR3 spans 15 amino acids. Germline CDR1 is MGHRA and CDR2 is YSYEKL. The CDR3 DNA sequence: TGCGCCAGCAGTCTGGACGTGACGGAGACCTACGAGCAGTACTTC. It translates to CASSLDVTETYEQYF.

This clonotype showed up many times. The chain employs TRBV5-1 and TRBJ2-5; no reliable D call. Germline V lookup: CDR1 SGHRS, CDR2 YFSETQ. The germline V and J ends were trimmed by 0 bases and 4 bases, with 16 bases remaining between them. CDR3 length: 16 amino acids. The CDR3 here is CASSLAPGLERETQYF. The DNA of the CDR3 is TGCGCCAGCAGCTTGGCCCCCGGCCTGGAGCGAGAGACCCAGTACTTC.